This T cell receptor (beta chain) was captured by sequencing in a study of blood T cell repertoires in COVID-19. CDR1 and CDR2 (germline): KGHSH, LQKENI. The CDR3 consists of 15 residues. Deletions cut 4 bases from V and 1 base from J, with 14 bases between. Produced via immunoSEQ multiplex PCR; TCRdb's table is partial and in-frame only. The table records over 90,000 clones, approximately 81% of them present only once. This TCR came from an elderly man with active or convalescent COVID-19. The J gene is TRBJ2-7, the V gene TRBV18; tentative D call: TRBD2 (5 bases). Material: peripheral blood. The CDR3 nucleotides read TGTGCCAGCTCACTGACGAGGACGGGATCCTACGAGCAGTACTTC. Its protein is CASSLTRTGSYEQYF.